Below are 26 T cell receptor beta chains sequenced from a single sample in a study of blood T cells in healthy people across ages. Using a J-beta primer mix together with a sample-barcoded 5' primer, a second PCR was run for roughly 6 to 11 cycles. MiXCR, applied by TCRdb to the 5' RACE reads, yields one record per CDR3 protein. This sample has 800,000 or so distinct CDR3 sequences; approximately 25% occur once, and the top ten carry approximately 3.7%. The same specimen was also included in a second study, on T cells of mothers and their children.

The sequencing sample was made of blood. These receptors were collected from a boy aged 5-17 years in good health.

This clonotype was seen only a few times. The chain combines TRBV29-1 with TRBJ2-3; no clear D. V was cut by 4 bases and J by 2 bases, with 10 bases left in between. This CDR3 spans 13 amino acids. The germline gives CDR1 SQVTM, CDR2 ANQGSEA. CDR3 residues: CSVVSTYTDTQYF. Here the CDR3 DNA reads TGCAGCGTTGTTTCTACCTACACAGATACGCAGTATTTT.

The chain joins TRBV4-3 to TRBJ2-7; D gene uncertain. Between the trimmed V and J ends, which lost 1 base and 3 bases, there was a span of 10 bases. Germline V CDR1 and CDR2: LGHNA, YSLEER. The CDR3 runs 14 residues. The CDR3 sequence is CASSQGVVGYEQYF. The DNA for the CDR3 is TGCGCCAGCAGCCAAGGGGTCGTTGGCTACGAGCAGTACTTC.

The chain has TRBV6-1 and TRBJ1-4, with TRBD1 identical over 9 bases. V was clipped by 6 bases and J by 8 bases; unmatched bases: 7. Germline V lookup: CDR1 MNHNS, CDR2 SASEGT. This CDR3 is built from 14 residues. CDR3 nucleotides: TGTGCCAGCAGGACGACAGGGGGTTCGGAAAAACTGTTTTTT. Protein sequence: CASRTTGGSEKLFF.

The V call is TRBV6-1, the J call TRBJ2-1; D gene unclear. Between the trimmed V and J ends, which lost 1 base and 0 bases, there was a span of 7 bases. The CDR3 length is 15 residues. Germline loops: CDR1 MNHNS, CDR2 SASEGT. For the CDR3, the DNA is TGTGCCAGCAGTGAAGAAGGGTCCTCCTACAATGAGCAGTTCTTC. Translating gives CASSEEGSSYNEQFF.

This clonotype turned up a few times. The chain is built from TRBV11-2 and TRBJ1-1; D remains ambiguous. V shed 5 bases and J shed 0 bases, with 19 bases lying between them. CDR1 and CDR2 from the germline V gene are SGHAT and FQNNGV. The CDR3 loop spans 17 amino acids. CDR3 in DNA: TGTGCCAGCAGCCCTGGGGTCAGGACCCTCCTGAACACTGAAGCTTTCTTT. Encoded protein: CASSPGVRTLLNTEAFF.

V gene TRBV9 combines with J gene TRBJ1-1, with D hard to call. V shed 0 bases and J shed 6 bases, with 6 bases lying between them. This CDR3 is 12 amino acids long. The V gene's germline CDR1 is SGDLS and CDR2 YYNGEE. The CDR3 region is CASSVEGAEAFF. CDR3 DNA: TGTGCCAGCAGCGTAGAAGGCGCTGAAGCTTTCTTT.

The chain employs TRBV4-3 and TRBJ2-5; D is possibly TRBD2 (5 bases). The DNA end is more similar to TRBJ2-1, so the J call may be wrong. CDR3 length: 14 amino acids. Germline V gives CDR1 LGHNA, CDR2 YSLEER. CDR3 DNA: TGCGCCAGCAGCCAAGCTGTGGTAGCGAATGAGCAGTTCTTC. Translation gives CASSQAVVANEQFF.

The CDR3 nucleotides are TGTGCCAGCAGCCGTAGCGGTCCTACGGGAAATGAGCAGTTCTTC. This codes for CASSRSGPTGNEQFF. The chain employs TRBV11-2 and TRBJ2-1, with D tentatively TRBD2 (6 bases). CDR3 length equals 15 residues. CDR1 is SGHAT, CDR2 FQNNGV, per germline. The V gene lost 5 bases and the J gene lost 7 bases, with 18 bases spanning the gap.

This clonotype appeared many times. The J gene is TRBJ2-7, the V gene TRBV6-6, with a weak D call TRBD1 (8 bases). The CDR3 consists of 14 residues. Germline-derived CDR1 and CDR2 are MNHNY and SVGAGI (reference sequence). The ends were cut back, 4 bases at V and 3 bases at J, with 13 bases in the middle. CDR3 residues: CASSFTGGDYEQYF. DNA for the CDR3: TGTGCCAGCAGTTTCACAGGGGGGGACTACGAGCAGTACTTC.

V gene TRBV28 combines with J gene TRBJ1-1, with a weak D call TRBD1 (6 bases). Trimming removed 4 bases from V and 5 bases from J, with 14 bases in between. Germline loops: CDR1 MDHEN, CDR2 SYDVKM. The CDR3 is made up of 14 amino acids. The CDR3 is CASSSAIGQTEAFF. CDR3 DNA sequence: TGTGCCAGCAGTTCAGCCATCGGACAGACTGAAGCTTTCTTT.

This clonotype was counted only a few times. The chain joins TRBV7-9 to TRBJ2-5; D call uncertain. CDR1 and CDR2 (germline): SEHNR, FQNEAQ (reference sequence). V lost 5 bases to trimming and J lost 0 bases, with 10 bases between them. The length of the CDR3 is 14 residues. The CDR3 is CASSPTAYQETQYF. The CDR3 DNA follows: TGTGCCAGCAGCCCGACGGCCTACCAAGAGACCCAGTACTTC.

The V gene is TRBV20-1, the J gene TRBJ2-7, with D possibly called TRBD1 or TRBD2 (6 bases each). CDR3 size: 14 residues. Germline values: CDR1 DFQATT, CDR2 SNEGSKA (reference sequence). Trimming shortened V by 4 bases and J by 0 bases, and 13 bases separated the two germline ends. This chain's CDR3 is CSATGGDISYEQYF. The DNA of the CDR3 is TGCAGTGCTACCGGAGGGGACATCTCCTACGAGCAGTACTTC.

The chain combines TRBV29-1 with TRBJ2-3; the D call may be TRBD1 or TRBD2 (5 bases each). The CDR3 runs to 14 residues. Germline-derived CDR1 and CDR2 are SQVTM and ANQGSEA. Deletions cut 6 bases from V and 5 bases from J, with 18 bases between. The CDR3 DNA follows: TGCAGCGTAATCCGGGACCCCCGGGGAGATACGCAGTATTTT. Its protein product is CSVIRDPRGDTQYF.

This clonotype turned up a few times. The chain employs TRBV20-1 and TRBJ2-7, with TRBD2 matching 11 bases. J gave up 1 base and V 5 bases, and 4 bases lay outside the gene matches. The CDR3 totals 14 residues. CDR1 is DFQATT, CDR2 SNEGSKA, per germline (reference sequence). The CDR3 coding sequence is TGCAGTGCTCTCGGGACTAGCGGTTCCTACGAGCAGTACTTC. It codes for CSALGTSGSYEQYF.

This chain links TRBV4-1 with TRBJ2-3; D is possibly TRBD1 (6 bases). The CDR3 totals 18 residues. Deletions cut 0 bases from V and 0 bases from J, with 16 bases between. Germline lookup yields CDR1 MGHRA and CDR2 YSYEKL. As DNA, the CDR3 is TGCGCCAGCAGCCAAGATTTAGGGTGGACAGTAAGCACAGATACGCAGTATTTT. Amino acids: CASSQDLGWTVSTDTQYF.

This clonotype came up many times. The rearrangement links TRBV19 to TRBJ1-4; possibly TRBD1 for D (6 bases). Germline V gene data show CDR1 as LNHDA and CDR2 as SQIVND (reference sequence). Trimming took 5 bases from V and 6 from J, leaving 13 bases between them. The CDR3 has 14 amino acids. The CDR3 DNA is TGTGCCAGTAGTCCGGGACAAACGTATGAAAAACTGTTTTTT. Translated: CASSPGQTYEKLFF.

The rearrangement joins TRBV27 to TRBJ2-7, with 7 nucleotides matching TRBD2. Germline CDR1 is MNHEY and CDR2 is SMNVEV (reference sequence). Germline trimming cut 0 bases from V and 4 bases from J; bases unmatched to any gene: 3. The CDR3 has 14 residues. The CDR3 sequence is CASSLSSGWYEQYF. In DNA form, the CDR3 reads TGTGCCAGCAGTTTATCTAGCGGGTGGTACGAGCAGTACTTC.

The chain carries TRBV6-2 or TRBV6-3 and TRBJ2-5; 11 bases are a match to TRBD2. CDR3 size: 15 residues. Germline-derived CDR1 and CDR2 are MNHEY and SVGEGT. V trimming: 6 bases; J trimming: 6 bases; junction bases outside the gene matches: 9. The CDR3 nucleotides read TGTGCCAGCAGCGGGGTGACTAGCGGGGCGAAGACCCAGTACTTC. Translated: CASSGVTSGAKTQYF.

The chain joins TRBV6-5 to TRBJ2-3, with D maybe TRBD1 (5 bases). The CDR3 sequence is 14 residues long. CDR1 and CDR2 from the germline V gene are MNHEY and SVGAGI. V shed 2 bases and J shed 2 bases, with 8 bases lying between them. CDR3 sequence (DNA): TGTGCCAGCAGTTACGGGGCAGTCACAGATACGCAGTATTTT. It codes for CASSYGAVTDTQYF.

This clonotype has more than one count but fewer than ten. This rearrangement joins TRBV3-1 to TRBJ1-5; D remains unclear. V lost 1 base, J lost 4 bases, and 11 bases lay in between. The CDR3 is 15 amino acids. From germline, CDR1 is LGHDT and CDR2 YNNKEL (reference sequence). This CDR3 reads CASSQGNQKNQPQHF. The CDR3 DNA sequence: TGTGCCAGCAGCCAAGGAAATCAGAAAAATCAGCCCCAGCATTTT.

The chain links TRBV7-9 to TRBJ1-3; D uncertain. The CDR3 has 14 residues. V was shortened by 8 bases and J by 0 bases, with 11 bases between the two germline ends. CDR1 is SEHNR, CDR2 FQNEAQ, per germline (reference sequence). Written as DNA, the CDR3 is TGTGCCAGCTGTCCTTTGAGCTCTGGAAACACCATATATTTT. Its protein is CASCPLSSGNTIYF.

This clonotype was observed a few times. The CDR3 here is CASSQLLQAVGGKTQYF. The CDR3 coding sequence is TGTGCCAGCAGCCAATTATTACAGGCAGTAGGGGGGAAGACCCAGTACTTC. V and J are TRBV3-1 and TRBJ2-1; possibly TRBD1 or TRBD2 for D (6 bases each). Near its end, the DNA agrees better with TRBJ2-5, so the J call may be wrong. Germline V gene data show CDR1 as LGHDT and CDR2 as YNNKEL (reference sequence). The CDR3 is 17 amino acids.

The CDR3 nucleotides are TGTGCCAGCAGTGACCTCTGGACAGGGACGAGATGGGAGACCCAGTACTTC. This codes for CASSDLWTGTRWETQYF. The rearrangement joins TRBV6-1 to TRBJ2-5; 8 nucleotides agree with TRBD1. The CDR3 spans 17 residues. The V segment lost 3 bases and the J segment 5 bases; nucleotides outside the gene matches: 14. Germline-derived CDR1 and CDR2 are MNHNS and SASEGT.

The rearrangement joins TRBV7-6 to TRBJ2-1; D may be TRBD2 (6 bases). This CDR3 comprises 15 residues. The germline CDR1 and CDR2 sequences are SGHVS and FNYEAQ. Deletions cut 2 bases from V and 5 bases from J, with 13 bases between. Written as DNA, the CDR3 is TGTGCCAGCAGCTTATCGGGACTCCTAAACAATGAGCAGTTCTTC. It is translated as CASSLSGLLNNEQFF.

This rearrangement joins TRBV7-9 to TRBJ2-1, with 7 bases aligning to TRBD2. Germline CDR1 and CDR2: SEHNR and FQNEAQ (reference sequence). The trim removed 5 bases at V and 1 base at J, leaving 8 bases unmatched. The CDR3 sequence is 16 residues long. CDR3 amino acids: CASSALAGRSYNEQFF. DNA of the CDR3: TGTGCCAGCAGCGCCCTAGCCGGGAGGTCCTACAATGAGCAGTTCTTC.

This clonotype was seen a handful of times. The chain has TRBV7-3 and TRBJ1-1; TRBD1 is a possible D gene (6 bases). With 0 bases removed from V and 5 bases from J, the gap between germline ends came to 16 bases. This CDR3 spans 16 amino acids. Germline V gene lookup returns CDR1 SGHTA and CDR2 FQGTGA. The CDR3 loop reads CASSLTALGTGTEAFF. The CDR3 coding sequence is TGTGCCAGCAGCTTAACGGCCCTTGGCACAGGGACTGAAGCTTTCTTT.